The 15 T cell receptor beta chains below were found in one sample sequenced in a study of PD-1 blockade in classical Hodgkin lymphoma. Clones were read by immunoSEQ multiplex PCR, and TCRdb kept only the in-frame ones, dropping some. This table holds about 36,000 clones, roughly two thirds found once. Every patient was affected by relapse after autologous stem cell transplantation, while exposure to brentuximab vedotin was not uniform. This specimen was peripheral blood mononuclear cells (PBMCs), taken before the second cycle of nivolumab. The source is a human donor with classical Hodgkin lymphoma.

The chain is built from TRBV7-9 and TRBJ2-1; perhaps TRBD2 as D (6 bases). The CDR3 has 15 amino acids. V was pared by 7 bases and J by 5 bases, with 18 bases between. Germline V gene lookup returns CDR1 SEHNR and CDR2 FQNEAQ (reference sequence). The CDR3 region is CASTSRGSVNNEQFF. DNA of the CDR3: TGTGCCAGCACCTCCCGGGGGAGTGTCAACAATGAGCAGTTCTTC.

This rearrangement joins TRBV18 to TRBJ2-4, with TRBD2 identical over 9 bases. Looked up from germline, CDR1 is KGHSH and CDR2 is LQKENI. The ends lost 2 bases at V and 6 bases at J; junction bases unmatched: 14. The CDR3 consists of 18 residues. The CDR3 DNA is TGTGCCAGCTCACCAATGCGACTCCAAGCGGGAGGTAGAAACATTCAGTACTTC. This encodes CASSPMRLQAGGRNIQYF.

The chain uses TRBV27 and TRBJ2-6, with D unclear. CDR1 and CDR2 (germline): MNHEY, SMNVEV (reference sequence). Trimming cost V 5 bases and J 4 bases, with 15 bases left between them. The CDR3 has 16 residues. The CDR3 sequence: CASSTIGPGGANVLTF. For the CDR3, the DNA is TGTGCCAGCAGTACTATCGGCCCCGGGGGGGCCAACGTCCTGACTTTC. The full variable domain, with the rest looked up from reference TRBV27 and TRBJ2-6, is EAQVTQNPRYLITVTGKKLTVTCSQNMNHEYMSWYRQDPGLGLRQIYYSMNVEVTDKGDVPEGYKVSRKEKRNFPLILESPSPNQTSLYFCASSTIGPGGANVLTFGAGSRLTVL.

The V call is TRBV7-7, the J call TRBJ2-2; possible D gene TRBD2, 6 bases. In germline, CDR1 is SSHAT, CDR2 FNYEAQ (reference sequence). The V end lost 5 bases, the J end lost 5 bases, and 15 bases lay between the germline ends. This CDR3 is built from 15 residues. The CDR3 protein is CASSPDYAATGELFF. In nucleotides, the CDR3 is TGTGCCAGCAGCCCGGACTACGCAGCGACCGGGGAGCTGTTTTTT. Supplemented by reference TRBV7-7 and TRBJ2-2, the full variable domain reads GAGVSQSPRYKVTKRGQDVTLRCDPISSHATLYWYQQALGQGPEFLTYFNYEAQPDKSGLPSDRFSAERPEGSISTLTIQRTEQRDSAMYRCASSPDYAATGELFFGEGSRLTVL.

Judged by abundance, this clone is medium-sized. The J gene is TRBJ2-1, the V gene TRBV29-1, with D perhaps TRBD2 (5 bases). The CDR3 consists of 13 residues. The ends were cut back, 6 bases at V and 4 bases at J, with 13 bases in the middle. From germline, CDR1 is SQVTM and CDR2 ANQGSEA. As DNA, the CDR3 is TGCAGCGTCCTGAGAGGGAGTTACAATGAGCAGTTCTTC. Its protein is CSVLRGSYNEQFF.

Here the CDR3 reads CARSSRGLGSPLHF. The CDR3 DNA reads as TGTGCCAGAAGCTCCAGGGGGCTCGGGTCACCCCTCCACTTT. The chain is built from TRBV5-3 and TRBJ1-6; 8 positions agree with TRBD1. TRBV5-3 is annotated as an ORF whose role is uncertain. The V and J ends lost 3 bases and 10 bases, in that order; junction bases with no gene match: 6. The CDR3 runs 14 residues.

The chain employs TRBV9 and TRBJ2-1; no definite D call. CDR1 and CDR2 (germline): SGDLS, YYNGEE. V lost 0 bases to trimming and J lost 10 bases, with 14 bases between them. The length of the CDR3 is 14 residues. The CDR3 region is CASSVDGRSNEQFF. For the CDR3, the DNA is TGTGCCAGCAGCGTAGACGGGCGTTCGAACGAGCAGTTCTTC.

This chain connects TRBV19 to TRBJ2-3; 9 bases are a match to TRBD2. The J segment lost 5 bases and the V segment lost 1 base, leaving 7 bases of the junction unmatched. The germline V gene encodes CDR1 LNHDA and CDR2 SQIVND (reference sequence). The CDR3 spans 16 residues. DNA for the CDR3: TGTGCCAGTAGTATAGGCGGGAGGGCCGATAGAGATACGCAGTATTTT. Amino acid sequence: CASSIGGRADRDTQYF. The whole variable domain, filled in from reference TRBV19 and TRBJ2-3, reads DGGITQSPKYLFRKEGQNVTLSCEQNLNHDAMYWYRQDPGQGLRLIYYSQIVNDFQKGDIAEGYSVSREKKESFPLTVTSAQKNPTAFYLCASSIGGRADRDTQYFGPGTRLTVL.

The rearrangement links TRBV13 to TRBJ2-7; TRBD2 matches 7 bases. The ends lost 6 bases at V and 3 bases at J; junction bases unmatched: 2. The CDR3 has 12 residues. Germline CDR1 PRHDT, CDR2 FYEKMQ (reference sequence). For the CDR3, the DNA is TGTGCCAGCAGTGGGACTATCTACGAGCAGTACTTC. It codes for CASSGTIYEQYF.

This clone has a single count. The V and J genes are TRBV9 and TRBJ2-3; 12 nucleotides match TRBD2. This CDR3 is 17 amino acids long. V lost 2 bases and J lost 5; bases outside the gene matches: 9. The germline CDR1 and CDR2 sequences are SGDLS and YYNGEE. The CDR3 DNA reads TGTGCCAGCAGCGTGGGAGGACTAGCGGGATTGTTAGATACGCAGTATTTT. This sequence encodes CASSVGGLAGLLDTQYF.

DNA for the CDR3: TGTGCCAGCAGCCTTCGGGACTATGTTTTTTTGGAGACCCAGTACTTC. Encoded protein: CASSLRDYVFLETQYF. The V gene is TRBV7-8, the J gene TRBJ2-5; 7 positions match TRBD2. V lost 5 bases to trimming and J lost 5 bases; unmatched junction nucleotides: 14. The germline V gene encodes CDR1 SGHVS and CDR2 FQNEAQ. The CDR3 contains 16 residues.

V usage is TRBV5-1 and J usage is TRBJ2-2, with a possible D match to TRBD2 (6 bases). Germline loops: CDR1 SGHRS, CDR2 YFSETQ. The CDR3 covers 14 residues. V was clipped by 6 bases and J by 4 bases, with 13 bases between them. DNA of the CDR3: TGCGCCAGCAACCGGCTAGCGTCCACCGGGGAGCTGTTTTTT. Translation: CASNRLASTGELFF.

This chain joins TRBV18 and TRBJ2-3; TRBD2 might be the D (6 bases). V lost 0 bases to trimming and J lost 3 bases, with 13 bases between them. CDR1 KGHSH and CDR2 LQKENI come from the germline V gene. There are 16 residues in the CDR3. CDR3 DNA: TGTGCCAGCTCACCACCGACGGGACTTAGGACAGATACGCAGTATTTT. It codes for CASSPPTGLRTDTQYF.

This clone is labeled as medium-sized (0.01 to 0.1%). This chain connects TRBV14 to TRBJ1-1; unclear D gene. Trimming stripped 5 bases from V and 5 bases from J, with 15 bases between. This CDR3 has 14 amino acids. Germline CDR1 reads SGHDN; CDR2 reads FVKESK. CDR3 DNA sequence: TGTGCCAGCAGCTTGATAACGAGTCGGACTGAAGCTTTCTTT. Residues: CASSLITSRTEAFF.

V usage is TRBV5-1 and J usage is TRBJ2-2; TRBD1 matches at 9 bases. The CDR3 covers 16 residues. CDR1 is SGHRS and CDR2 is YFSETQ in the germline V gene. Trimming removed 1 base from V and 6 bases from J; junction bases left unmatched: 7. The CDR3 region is CASSLPLTGGPGELFF. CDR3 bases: TGCGCCAGCAGCTTGCCGCTGACAGGGGGACCCGGGGAGCTGTTTTTT. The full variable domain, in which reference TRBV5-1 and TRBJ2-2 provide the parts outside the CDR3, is KAGVTQTPRYLIKTRGQQVTLSCSPISGHRSVSWYQQTPGQGLQFLFEYFSETQRNKGNFPGRFSGRQFSNSRSEMNVSTLELGDSALYLCASSLPLTGGPGELFFGEGSRLTVL.